This T cell receptor beta chain was identified in a study of graft-versus-host responses after intestinal transplantation. Background on the study: All recipients got anti-thymocyte globulin induction, then tacrolimus and steroids for roughly 3 years. Study observations and caveats: Some GvH clones were seen earlier in gut or blood, suggesting intestinal origin.

Sequenced by immunoSEQ multiplex PCR; TCRdb stores in-frame clones only, minus some. This sample has around 120,000 clones; roughly nine tenths occur once, and the top ten carry approximately 0.18%. A note on this clone: Its specificity is unknown.

This clonotype was obtained from a human donor who received an intestinal transplant. The sequenced sample was unstimulated CD4+ T cells sorted from spleen or lymph node cells, obtained before intestinal transplant.

CDR3 in DNA: TGTGCCAGCACCCAAGGGGGACCTTCTTACGAGCAGTACTTC. Translated: CASTQGGPSYEQYF. The chain is built from TRBV2 and TRBJ2-7; weak D call: TRBD1 (6 bases). The germline V gene has CDR1 SNHLY and CDR2 FYNNEI. The CDR3 runs 14 residues. V was cut by 7 bases and J by 4 bases, with 17 bases left in between.